The T cell receptor (beta chain) under discussion was sequenced for a study of T cell changes during pregnancy in multiple sclerosis. Assay used: immunoSEQ multiplex PCR; TCRdb lists only in-frame clones, some missing. The sample lists about 59,000 clones; about 95% were seen once. CDR1 and CDR2 (germline): MNHEY, SMNVEV (reference sequence). This CDR3 comprises 16 residues. J lost 2 bases, V lost 3 bases, and 10 bases had no gene match. Sequencing was performed on CD8+ T cells from peripheral blood mononuclear cells, taken after pregnancy. The clonotype originates from a female donor with multiple sclerosis, enrolled in a pregnancy study. V is TRBV27 and J is TRBJ2-7; 7 bases fit TRBD1. The CDR3: CASSFGPGQETYEQYF. CDR3 sequence (DNA): TGTGCCAGCAGTTTCGGCCCCGGACAGGAAACCTACGAGCAGTACTTC.